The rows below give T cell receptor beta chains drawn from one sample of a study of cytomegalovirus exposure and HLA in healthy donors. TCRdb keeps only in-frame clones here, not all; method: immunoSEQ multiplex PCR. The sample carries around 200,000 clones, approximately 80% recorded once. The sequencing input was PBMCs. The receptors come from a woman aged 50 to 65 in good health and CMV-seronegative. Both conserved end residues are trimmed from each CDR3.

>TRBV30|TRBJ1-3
AWTWDISGNTIY
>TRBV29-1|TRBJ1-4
SVEEGEKLF
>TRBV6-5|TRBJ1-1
ASSSRDRRTEAF
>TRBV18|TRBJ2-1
ASSLYDRNEQF
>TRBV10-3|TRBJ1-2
AIRSVRQNYGYT
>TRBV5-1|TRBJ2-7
ASSLTLQGATLYEQY
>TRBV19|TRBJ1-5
ASSITQGQGYTPQH
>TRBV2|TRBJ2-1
ASRPGTSGTTSYNEQF
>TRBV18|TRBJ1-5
ASSPGGTVYGPQH
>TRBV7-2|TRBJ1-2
ASSSDRGQYGYT
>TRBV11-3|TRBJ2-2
ASSFGGINTGELF
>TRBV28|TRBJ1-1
ASRPGRDTEAF
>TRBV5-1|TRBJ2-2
ASSYGLSNTGELF
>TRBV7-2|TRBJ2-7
ASSRVSYEQY
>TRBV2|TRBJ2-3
ASRGTTSTDTQY
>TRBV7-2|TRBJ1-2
ASSFSQGNGYT
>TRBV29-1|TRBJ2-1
SVSGLAGVGEQF
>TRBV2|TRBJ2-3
ASSGVRGTEYTDTQY
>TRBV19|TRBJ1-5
ASSEDRDQPQH
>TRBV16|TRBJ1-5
ASSQSGQGSGQPQH
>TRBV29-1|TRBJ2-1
SVVTSGGLQF
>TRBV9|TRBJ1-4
ASSVTGQTNEKLF
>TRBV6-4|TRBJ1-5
ASSDRAGTSNQPQH
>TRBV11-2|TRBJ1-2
ASSTADTLYYGYT
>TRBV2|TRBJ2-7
ASRLWTGGLLAGNSYEQY
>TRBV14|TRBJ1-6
ASSPRTGKLDSPLH
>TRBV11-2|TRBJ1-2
ASSLSAQRNNYGYT
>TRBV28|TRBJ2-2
ASSWRDRRPGELF
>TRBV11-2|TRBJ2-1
ASTPGGGFYNEQF
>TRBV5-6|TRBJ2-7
ASSLADGLGINPREQY
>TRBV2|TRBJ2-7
ASKGTSGTSYEQY
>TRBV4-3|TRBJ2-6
ASSLSGTALSGANVLT
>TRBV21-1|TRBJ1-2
ASSTPRQDGYT
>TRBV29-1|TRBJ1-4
SAGPGVANEKLF
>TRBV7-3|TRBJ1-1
ASSPSGGRPTEAF
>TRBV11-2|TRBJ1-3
ASSLAPKQIGNTIY
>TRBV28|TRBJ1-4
ASSFIQGATNEKLF
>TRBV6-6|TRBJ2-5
ASNNGGLEETQY
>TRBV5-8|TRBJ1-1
ASSFDRATEAF
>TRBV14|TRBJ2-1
ASSPPSLARYNEQF
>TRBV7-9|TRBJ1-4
ASSSGQTNEKLF
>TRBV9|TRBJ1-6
ASSPRQGESDNSPLH
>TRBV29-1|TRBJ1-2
SVDSYGYT
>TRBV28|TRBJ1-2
ASISTVGYT
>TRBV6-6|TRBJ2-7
ASSAKQGTEQY
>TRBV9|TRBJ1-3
ASSVTRGSTGNTIY
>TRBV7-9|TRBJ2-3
ASSGSGSSTDTQY
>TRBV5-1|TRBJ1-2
ASSHQSTGSLGGYT
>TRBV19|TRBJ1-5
ASLSFTGSNQPQH
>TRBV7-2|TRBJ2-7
ASSLVEERTRGWHEQY
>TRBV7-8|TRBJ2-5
ASGSGETQY
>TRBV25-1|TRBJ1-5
ASGGTGGNQPQH